The rows below give T cell receptor beta chains drawn from one sample of a study of T-cell memory formation after mild COVID-19. TCRdb re-derived calls from the 5' RACE reads in MiXCR, one entry per CDR3 protein. The repertoire holds about 140,000 distinct CDR3 sequences, 15% to 20% seen once, with 2% to 2.5% in the top ten. Sequencing was done on a sample of PBMCs or a T cell subset sorted from them (not recorded which). The receptor set was obtained from an adult woman who had mild COVID-19 (a few samples of this study predate the infection). Cell type and time point are not known. CDR3s include the opening cysteine and the closing phenylalanine or tryptophan. The order of the fields is CDR3 protein, CDR3 DNA, D gene, clone size, V gene, J gene. D genes are given only for firm matches. Clone size is stated in some rows and not others, as once, few, many or a class when expanded.

CDR3 protein: CASSPLLAGDEQFF
CDR3 DNA: TGTGCCAGCAGCCCTTTACTAGCGGGGGATGAGCAGTTCTTC
D gene: TRBD2
clone size: few
V gene: TRBV4-2
J gene: TRBJ2-1

CDR3 protein: CASSVMTGEGEQFF
CDR3 DNA: TGTGCCAGCAGCGTAATGACCGGAGAGGGGGAGCAGTTCTTC
D gene: .
clone size: few
V gene: TRBV7-3
J gene: TRBJ2-1

CDR3 protein: CSAQDRATQPQLF
CDR3 DNA: TGCAGTGCCCAGGACAGGGCCACCCAGCCCCAGCTTTTT
D gene: TRBD1
clone size: few
V gene: TRBV20-1
J gene: TRBJ1-5

CDR3 protein: CASARDSHTGELFF
CDR3 DNA: TGTGCCAGCGCCCGGGACAGTCACACCGGGGAGCTGTTTTTT
D gene: TRBD1
clone size: .
V gene: TRBV25-1
J gene: TRBJ2-2

CDR3 protein: CSVAAPGHNEQFF
CDR3 DNA: TGCAGCGTCGCTGCCCCCGGACACAATGAGCAGTTCTTC
D gene: .
clone size: many
V gene: TRBV29-1
J gene: TRBJ2-1

CDR3 protein: CASRNGEAFF
CDR3 DNA: TGTGCCAGCAGGAATGGTGAAGCTTTCTTT
D gene: .
clone size: .
V gene: TRBV6-6
J gene: TRBJ1-1

CDR3 protein: CSARGVTGKDYEQYF
CDR3 DNA: TGCAGTGCTAGAGGCGTTACCGGGAAAGATTACGAGCAGTACTTC
D gene: .
clone size: few
V gene: TRBV20-1
J gene: TRBJ2-7

CDR3 protein: CATSEPGTGVAQHF
CDR3 DNA: TGTGCCACCAGTGAGCCTGGGACAGGGGTGGCCCAGCATTTT
D gene: TRBD1
clone size: few
V gene: TRBV24-1
J gene: TRBJ1-5

CDR3 protein: CSASSFGPTVEAFF
CDR3 DNA: TGCAGTGCTAGTTCCTTTGGCCCGACGGTTGAAGCTTTCTTT
D gene: .
clone size: few
V gene: TRBV20-1
J gene: TRBJ1-1

CDR3 protein: CASSAGLAGLGELFF
CDR3 DNA: TGTGCCAGCAGCGCCGGACTAGCGGGGCTCGGGGAGCTGTTTTTT
D gene: TRBD2
clone size: few
V gene: TRBV7-2
J gene: TRBJ2-2

CDR3 protein: CASSLGLDKADTQYF
CDR3 DNA: TGTGCCAGCAGCTTAGGCCTGGACAAGGCAGATACGCAGTATTTT
D gene: .
clone size: few
V gene: TRBV7-8
J gene: TRBJ2-3

CDR3 protein: CASSQFGTSGSTDTQYF
CDR3 DNA: TGTGCCAGCAGCCAGTTCGGGACTAGCGGGTCTACAGATACGCAGTATTTT
D gene: TRBD2
clone size: few
V gene: TRBV4-2
J gene: TRBJ2-3

CDR3 protein: CATSDSSQETQYF
CDR3 DNA: TGTGCCACCAGTGATTCCTCCCAAGAGACCCAGTACTTC
D gene: .
clone size: .
V gene: TRBV24-1
J gene: TRBJ2-5

CDR3 protein: CSLSRDTNTEAFF
CDR3 DNA: TGCAGTCTCAGCCGGGACACGAACACTGAAGCTTTCTTT
D gene: .
clone size: few
V gene: TRBV20-1
J gene: TRBJ1-1

CDR3 protein: CASSLIAGATTGELFF
CDR3 DNA: TGTGCCAGCAGCTTAATTGCGGGAGCAACCACCGGGGAGCTGTTTTTT
D gene: TRBD2
clone size: .
V gene: TRBV7-2
J gene: TRBJ2-2

CDR3 protein: CATSDLPGAAGELFF
CDR3 DNA: TGTGCCACCAGTGATTTGCCGGGGGCCGCCGGGGAGCTGTTTTTT
D gene: .
clone size: .
V gene: TRBV24-1
J gene: TRBJ2-2

CDR3 protein: CSARDLIGRNQPQHF
CDR3 DNA: TGCAGTGCTAGAGATTTAATAGGTCGCAATCAGCCCCAGCATTTT
D gene: .
clone size: .
V gene: TRBV20-1
J gene: TRBJ1-5

CDR3 protein: CSASGGLQETQYF
CDR3 DNA: TGCAGTGCTAGCGGGGGCCTACAAGAGACCCAGTACTTC
D gene: .
clone size: few
V gene: TRBV20-1
J gene: TRBJ2-5

CDR3 protein: CASSFSWQDLAKNIQYF
CDR3 DNA: TGTGCCAGCAGCTTTAGTTGGCAGGATCTAGCCAAAAACATTCAGTACTTC
D gene: .
clone size: few
V gene: TRBV11-3
J gene: TRBJ2-4

CDR3 protein: CSASRSSGQETQYF
CDR3 DNA: TGCAGTGCTAGTCGATCTAGCGGCCAAGAGACCCAGTACTTC
D gene: TRBD2
clone size: many
V gene: TRBV20-1
J gene: TRBJ2-5

CDR3 protein: CASSSGQGGEPQHF
CDR3 DNA: TGTGCCAGCAGTTCTGGACAGGGGGGTGAGCCCCAGCATTTT
D gene: TRBD1
clone size: .
V gene: TRBV3-1
J gene: TRBJ1-5

CDR3 protein: CSARALASYHEQYF
CDR3 DNA: TGCAGTGCTAGAGCCCTAGCCTCTTACCACGAGCAGTACTTC
D gene: .
clone size: .
V gene: TRBV20-1
J gene: TRBJ2-7

CDR3 protein: CASSVGQADTQYF
CDR3 DNA: TGTGCCAGCAGCGTGGGGCAAGCAGATACGCAGTATTTT
D gene: .
clone size: .
V gene: TRBV9
J gene: TRBJ2-3

CDR3 protein: CATSDLGAKGTDTQYF
CDR3 DNA: TGTGCCACCAGTGATTTGGGGGCGAAGGGCACAGATACGCAGTATTTT
D gene: .
clone size: .
V gene: TRBV24-1
J gene: TRBJ2-3

CDR3 protein: CSVAKTSNTGELFF
CDR3 DNA: TGCAGCGTTGCGAAGACATCGAACACCGGGGAGCTGTTTTTT
D gene: .
clone size: .
V gene: TRBV29-1
J gene: TRBJ2-2

CDR3 protein: CASSQDTDTRYTF
CDR3 DNA: TGTGCCAGCAGCCAAGATACAGATACCCGCTACACCTTC
D gene: .
clone size: .
V gene: TRBV4-2
J gene: TRBJ1-2

CDR3 protein: CASSVQGAGSTGELFF
CDR3 DNA: TGTGCCAGCAGCGTTCAGGGGGCAGGTAGCACCGGGGAGCTGTTTTTT
D gene: TRBD1
clone size: few
V gene: TRBV2
J gene: TRBJ2-2

CDR3 protein: CSAWDRASYEQYF
CDR3 DNA: TGCAGTGCTTGGGACAGGGCGTCTTACGAGCAGTACTTC
D gene: TRBD1
clone size: few
V gene: TRBV20-1
J gene: TRBJ2-7

CDR3 protein: CSARTAGGQGAFF
CDR3 DNA: TGCAGTGCTAGGACGGCAGGGGGCCAAGGAGCTTTCTTT
D gene: TRBD1
clone size: .
V gene: TRBV20-1
J gene: TRBJ1-1

CDR3 protein: CASSPTSRVVGYTF
CDR3 DNA: TGTGCCAGCAGTCCCACCTCCAGAGTGGTTGGCTACACCTTC
D gene: .
clone size: few
V gene: TRBV7-3
J gene: TRBJ1-2

CDR3 protein: CASSASPGQHNEQFF
CDR3 DNA: TGTGCCAGCAGCGCCTCCCCGGGACAGCACAATGAGCAGTTCTTC
D gene: TRBD1
clone size: .
V gene: TRBV11-2
J gene: TRBJ2-1

CDR3 protein: CASSHGTSGSYEQYF
CDR3 DNA: TGTGCCAGCAGCCACGGGACTAGCGGGAGCTACGAGCAGTACTTC
D gene: TRBD2
clone size: few
V gene: TRBV3-1
J gene: TRBJ2-7

CDR3 protein: CATSSSGGYEQYF
CDR3 DNA: TGTGCCACCAGCAGCTCTGGGGGGTACGAGCAGTACTTC
D gene: .
clone size: few
V gene: TRBV15
J gene: TRBJ2-7

CDR3 protein: CASSLGQPNQPQHF
CDR3 DNA: TGCGCCAGCAGCTTAGGGCAACCAAACCAGCCCCAGCATTTT
D gene: .
clone size: .
V gene: TRBV5-1
J gene: TRBJ1-5

CDR3 protein: CASSDRSRGGELFF
CDR3 DNA: TGTGCCAGCTCGGACAGAAGTCGAGGCGGGGAGCTGTTTTTT
D gene: .
clone size: few
V gene: TRBV6-1
J gene: TRBJ2-2

CDR3 protein: CASSNRGPGTEAFF
CDR3 DNA: TGTGCCAGCAGTAACAGGGGGCCCGGGACTGAAGCTTTCTTT
D gene: TRBD1
clone size: .
V gene: TRBV6-1
J gene: TRBJ1-1

CDR3 protein: CASSRNWTGVDYGYTF
CDR3 DNA: TGTGCCAGCAGCCGGAATTGGACAGGGGTCGACTATGGCTACACCTTC
D gene: TRBD1
clone size: .
V gene: TRBV11-1
J gene: TRBJ1-2

CDR3 protein: CASSSTRVIKETQYF
CDR3 DNA: TGTGCCAGCAGCTCAACCCGGGTAATTAAAGAGACCCAGTACTTC
D gene: .
clone size: .
V gene: TRBV7-6
J gene: TRBJ2-5